This TCR beta chain was sequenced for a study of CD8+ T cells in alopecia areata. Whole-study results and caveats: Association of baseline CD8+ expansion with response is uncertain owing to one nonresponder.

This clone was detected a few times. The antigen remains unidentified. This sample's treatment: oral pan-JAK inhibitor, 5-10 mg twice daily. Isolated RNA was reverse transcribed into cDNA used as the sequencing template. Profiled with immunoSEQ multiplex PCR; TCRdb holds only in-frame clones, not every one. The data hold 110,000 to 150,000 clones, with roughly 52% observed a single time. The sequence derives from a human donor with alopecia areata. The sequenced sample was CD8+ T cells sorted from blood, obtained at week 4, from a patient treated with tofacitinib.

This CDR3 is CASSLRGDGDTQYF. The CDR3 DNA follows: TGTGCCAGCAGCTTACGGGGCGACGGAGATACGCAGTATTTT. The V gene is TRBV13, the J gene TRBJ2-3; D could derive from TRBD1 or TRBD2 (5 bases each). Germline V lookup: CDR1 PRHDT, CDR2 FYEKMQ (reference sequence). CDR3 size: 14 residues. Trimming took off 2 bases at V and 5 bases at J, with 11 bases between the two ends.